The clone carrying this T cell receptor beta chain was seen a few times. Time point: persistent/refractory GD, antithyroid drugs over 5 years with positive TRAb. RNA from PBMCs was the source of the TCR library. Through Arm-PCR of CDR3 regions and iRepertoire HTBI primers, TCR beta libraries were built. Study processing details: Identification across samples found 62 TRBV and approximately 15 TRBJ segments. Each CDR3 protein is one row after TCRdb ran MiXCR on the multiplex PCR reads. The V and J calls were not made by the authors but by TCRdb's processing. The sample records hundreds of thousands of distinct CDR3 sequences, roughly 30% being singletons. The data were taken from a study of regulatory T cells in long-lasting Graves disease. Germline V lookup: CDR1 MNHEY, CDR2 SVGEGT. Trimming removed 0 bases at V and 6 bases at J, with 11 bases between. CDR3 size: 14 residues.

This receptor was obtained from a female donor with Graves disease. V usage is TRBV6-2 or TRBV6-3 and J usage is TRBJ1-2; D is undetermined. Sequenced material: peripheral blood mononuclear cells (PBMCs), taken when the disease was refractory, from a patient treated with antithyroid drugs. This CDR3 reads CASSYSSLWDGYTF. In DNA form, the CDR3 reads TGTGCCAGCAGTTACTCGAGTTTATGGGATGGCTACACCTTC.